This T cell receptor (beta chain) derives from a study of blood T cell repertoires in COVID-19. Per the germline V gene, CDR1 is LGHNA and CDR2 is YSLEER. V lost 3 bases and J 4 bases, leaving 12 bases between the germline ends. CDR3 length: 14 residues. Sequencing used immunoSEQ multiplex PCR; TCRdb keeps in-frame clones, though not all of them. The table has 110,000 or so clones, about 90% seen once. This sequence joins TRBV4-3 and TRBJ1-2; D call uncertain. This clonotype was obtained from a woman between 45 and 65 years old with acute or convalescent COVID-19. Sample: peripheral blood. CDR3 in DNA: TGCGCCAGCAGCCAGGTCACGACTGGCTATGGCTACACCTTC. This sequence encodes CASSQVTTGYGYTF.